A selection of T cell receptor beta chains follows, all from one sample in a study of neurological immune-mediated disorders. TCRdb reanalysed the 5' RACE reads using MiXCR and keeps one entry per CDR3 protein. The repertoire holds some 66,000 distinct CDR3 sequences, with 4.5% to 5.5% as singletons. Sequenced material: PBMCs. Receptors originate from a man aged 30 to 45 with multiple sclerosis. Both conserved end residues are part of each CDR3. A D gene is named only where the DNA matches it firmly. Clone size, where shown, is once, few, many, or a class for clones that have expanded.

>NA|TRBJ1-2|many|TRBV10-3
TGTGCCATCAGCGCTCAGAAATGGGACTATGGCTACACCTTC
CAISAQKWDYGYTF
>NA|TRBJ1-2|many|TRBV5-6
TGTGCCAGCAGCGTGCTGGACGGGAACTATGGCTACACCTTC
CASSVLDGNYGYTF
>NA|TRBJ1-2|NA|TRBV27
TGTGCCAGCAGGCCGGGCAAGGGGCATGGCTACACCTTC
CASRPGKGHGYTF
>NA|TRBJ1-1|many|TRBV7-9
TGTGCCAGCAGCTGGGTTGAAGGGGGTAAAGCTGAAGCTTTCTTT
CASSWVEGGKAEAFF
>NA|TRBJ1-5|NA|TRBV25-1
TGTGCCAGCGGGGAAGGGGTTCAGCCCCAGCATTTT
CASGEGVQPQHF
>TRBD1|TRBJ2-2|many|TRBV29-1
TGCAGCGTGCTACACAGGGGCGCGAACACCGGGGAGCTGTTTTTT
CSVLHRGANTGELFF
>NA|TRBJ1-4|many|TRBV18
TGTGCCAGCTCACCAGCCAGGCCCCATGAAAAACTGTTTTTT
CASSPARPHEKLFF
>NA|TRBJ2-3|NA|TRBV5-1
TGCGCCAGCAGCTTGGAGGGGGGGGTTTCGACAGATACGCAGTATTTT
CASSLEGGVSTDTQYF
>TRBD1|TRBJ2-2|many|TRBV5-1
TGCGCCAGCAGAACGACAGGGTCGAACACCGGGGAGCTGTTTTTT
CASRTTGSNTGELFF
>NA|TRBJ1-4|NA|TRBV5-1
TGCGCCAGCAGCTTGCTAGCAGAAACTAATGAAAAACTGTTTTTT
CASSLLAETNEKLFF
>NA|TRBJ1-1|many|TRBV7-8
TGTGCCAGCAGCCCCTGGTACACTGAAGCTTTCTTT
CASSPWYTEAFF
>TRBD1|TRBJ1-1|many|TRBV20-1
TGCAGTGCTACCGGACAGGGGTTTGAAGCTTTCTTT
CSATGQGFEAFF
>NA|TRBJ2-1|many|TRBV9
TGTGCCAGCAGCGGAGAGGGAAGCTCCTACAATGAGCAGTTCTTC
CASSGEGSSYNEQFF
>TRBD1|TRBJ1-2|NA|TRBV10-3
TGTGCCAGCACATCTACAGGGGATGGCTACACCTTC
CASTSTGDGYTF
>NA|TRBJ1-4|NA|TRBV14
TGTGCCAGCAGCCGGGAGAAGGGAGATGAAAAACTGTTTTTT
CASSREKGDEKLFF
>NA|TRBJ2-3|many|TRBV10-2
TGCGCCAGCAGTGAGATGATGACGTCCCCCACAGATACGCAGTATTTT
CASSEMMTSPTDTQYF
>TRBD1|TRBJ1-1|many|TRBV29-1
TGCAGCGTTGAAGAACTACAGGGGGGCACTGAAGCTTTCTTT
CSVEELQGGTEAFF
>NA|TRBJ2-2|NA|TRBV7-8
TGTGCCAGCAGCTCCATACAGAACACCGTGGAGCTGTTTTTT
CASSSIQNTVELFF
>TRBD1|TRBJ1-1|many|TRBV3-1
TGTGCCAGCAAACAGGGGGCGCGGTACACTGAAGCTTTCTTT
CASKQGARYTEAFF
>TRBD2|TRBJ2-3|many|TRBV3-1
TGTGCCAGCAGCCAGGACTCTAGCGGGGATACGCAGTATTTT
CASSQDSSGDTQYF
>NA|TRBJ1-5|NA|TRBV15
TGTGCCACCAGCAGAGAGGGCAGGGGATATCAGCCCCAGAATTTT
CATSREGRGYQPQNF
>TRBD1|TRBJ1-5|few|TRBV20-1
TGCAGTGCTAAACAGGGGGCTGGCAATCAGCCCCAGAATTTT
CSAKQGAGNQPQNF